This paragraph covers one TCR beta chain sequence. This sample was taken from a study of blood T cell repertoires in COVID-19. The table came from immunoSEQ multiplex PCR; TCRdb's copy has only in-frame clones and leaves some out. The sample lists about 240,000 clones; 88% were seen once. Germline V gene data show CDR1 as SGDLS and CDR2 as YYNGEE. V trimming: 2 bases; J trimming: 7 bases; junction bases outside the gene matches: 14. This CDR3 spans 16 amino acids. The chain couples TRBV9 to TRBJ1-1, with 7 bases fitting TRBD1. The source of this sequence is a woman aged 40 to 50 who had recovered from COVID-19. Sequencing used peripheral blood. The CDR3 loop reads CASSVAPDPRQGEAFF. The CDR3 DNA is TGTGCCAGCAGCGTGGCCCCCGACCCAAGACAGGGTGAAGCTTTCTTT.